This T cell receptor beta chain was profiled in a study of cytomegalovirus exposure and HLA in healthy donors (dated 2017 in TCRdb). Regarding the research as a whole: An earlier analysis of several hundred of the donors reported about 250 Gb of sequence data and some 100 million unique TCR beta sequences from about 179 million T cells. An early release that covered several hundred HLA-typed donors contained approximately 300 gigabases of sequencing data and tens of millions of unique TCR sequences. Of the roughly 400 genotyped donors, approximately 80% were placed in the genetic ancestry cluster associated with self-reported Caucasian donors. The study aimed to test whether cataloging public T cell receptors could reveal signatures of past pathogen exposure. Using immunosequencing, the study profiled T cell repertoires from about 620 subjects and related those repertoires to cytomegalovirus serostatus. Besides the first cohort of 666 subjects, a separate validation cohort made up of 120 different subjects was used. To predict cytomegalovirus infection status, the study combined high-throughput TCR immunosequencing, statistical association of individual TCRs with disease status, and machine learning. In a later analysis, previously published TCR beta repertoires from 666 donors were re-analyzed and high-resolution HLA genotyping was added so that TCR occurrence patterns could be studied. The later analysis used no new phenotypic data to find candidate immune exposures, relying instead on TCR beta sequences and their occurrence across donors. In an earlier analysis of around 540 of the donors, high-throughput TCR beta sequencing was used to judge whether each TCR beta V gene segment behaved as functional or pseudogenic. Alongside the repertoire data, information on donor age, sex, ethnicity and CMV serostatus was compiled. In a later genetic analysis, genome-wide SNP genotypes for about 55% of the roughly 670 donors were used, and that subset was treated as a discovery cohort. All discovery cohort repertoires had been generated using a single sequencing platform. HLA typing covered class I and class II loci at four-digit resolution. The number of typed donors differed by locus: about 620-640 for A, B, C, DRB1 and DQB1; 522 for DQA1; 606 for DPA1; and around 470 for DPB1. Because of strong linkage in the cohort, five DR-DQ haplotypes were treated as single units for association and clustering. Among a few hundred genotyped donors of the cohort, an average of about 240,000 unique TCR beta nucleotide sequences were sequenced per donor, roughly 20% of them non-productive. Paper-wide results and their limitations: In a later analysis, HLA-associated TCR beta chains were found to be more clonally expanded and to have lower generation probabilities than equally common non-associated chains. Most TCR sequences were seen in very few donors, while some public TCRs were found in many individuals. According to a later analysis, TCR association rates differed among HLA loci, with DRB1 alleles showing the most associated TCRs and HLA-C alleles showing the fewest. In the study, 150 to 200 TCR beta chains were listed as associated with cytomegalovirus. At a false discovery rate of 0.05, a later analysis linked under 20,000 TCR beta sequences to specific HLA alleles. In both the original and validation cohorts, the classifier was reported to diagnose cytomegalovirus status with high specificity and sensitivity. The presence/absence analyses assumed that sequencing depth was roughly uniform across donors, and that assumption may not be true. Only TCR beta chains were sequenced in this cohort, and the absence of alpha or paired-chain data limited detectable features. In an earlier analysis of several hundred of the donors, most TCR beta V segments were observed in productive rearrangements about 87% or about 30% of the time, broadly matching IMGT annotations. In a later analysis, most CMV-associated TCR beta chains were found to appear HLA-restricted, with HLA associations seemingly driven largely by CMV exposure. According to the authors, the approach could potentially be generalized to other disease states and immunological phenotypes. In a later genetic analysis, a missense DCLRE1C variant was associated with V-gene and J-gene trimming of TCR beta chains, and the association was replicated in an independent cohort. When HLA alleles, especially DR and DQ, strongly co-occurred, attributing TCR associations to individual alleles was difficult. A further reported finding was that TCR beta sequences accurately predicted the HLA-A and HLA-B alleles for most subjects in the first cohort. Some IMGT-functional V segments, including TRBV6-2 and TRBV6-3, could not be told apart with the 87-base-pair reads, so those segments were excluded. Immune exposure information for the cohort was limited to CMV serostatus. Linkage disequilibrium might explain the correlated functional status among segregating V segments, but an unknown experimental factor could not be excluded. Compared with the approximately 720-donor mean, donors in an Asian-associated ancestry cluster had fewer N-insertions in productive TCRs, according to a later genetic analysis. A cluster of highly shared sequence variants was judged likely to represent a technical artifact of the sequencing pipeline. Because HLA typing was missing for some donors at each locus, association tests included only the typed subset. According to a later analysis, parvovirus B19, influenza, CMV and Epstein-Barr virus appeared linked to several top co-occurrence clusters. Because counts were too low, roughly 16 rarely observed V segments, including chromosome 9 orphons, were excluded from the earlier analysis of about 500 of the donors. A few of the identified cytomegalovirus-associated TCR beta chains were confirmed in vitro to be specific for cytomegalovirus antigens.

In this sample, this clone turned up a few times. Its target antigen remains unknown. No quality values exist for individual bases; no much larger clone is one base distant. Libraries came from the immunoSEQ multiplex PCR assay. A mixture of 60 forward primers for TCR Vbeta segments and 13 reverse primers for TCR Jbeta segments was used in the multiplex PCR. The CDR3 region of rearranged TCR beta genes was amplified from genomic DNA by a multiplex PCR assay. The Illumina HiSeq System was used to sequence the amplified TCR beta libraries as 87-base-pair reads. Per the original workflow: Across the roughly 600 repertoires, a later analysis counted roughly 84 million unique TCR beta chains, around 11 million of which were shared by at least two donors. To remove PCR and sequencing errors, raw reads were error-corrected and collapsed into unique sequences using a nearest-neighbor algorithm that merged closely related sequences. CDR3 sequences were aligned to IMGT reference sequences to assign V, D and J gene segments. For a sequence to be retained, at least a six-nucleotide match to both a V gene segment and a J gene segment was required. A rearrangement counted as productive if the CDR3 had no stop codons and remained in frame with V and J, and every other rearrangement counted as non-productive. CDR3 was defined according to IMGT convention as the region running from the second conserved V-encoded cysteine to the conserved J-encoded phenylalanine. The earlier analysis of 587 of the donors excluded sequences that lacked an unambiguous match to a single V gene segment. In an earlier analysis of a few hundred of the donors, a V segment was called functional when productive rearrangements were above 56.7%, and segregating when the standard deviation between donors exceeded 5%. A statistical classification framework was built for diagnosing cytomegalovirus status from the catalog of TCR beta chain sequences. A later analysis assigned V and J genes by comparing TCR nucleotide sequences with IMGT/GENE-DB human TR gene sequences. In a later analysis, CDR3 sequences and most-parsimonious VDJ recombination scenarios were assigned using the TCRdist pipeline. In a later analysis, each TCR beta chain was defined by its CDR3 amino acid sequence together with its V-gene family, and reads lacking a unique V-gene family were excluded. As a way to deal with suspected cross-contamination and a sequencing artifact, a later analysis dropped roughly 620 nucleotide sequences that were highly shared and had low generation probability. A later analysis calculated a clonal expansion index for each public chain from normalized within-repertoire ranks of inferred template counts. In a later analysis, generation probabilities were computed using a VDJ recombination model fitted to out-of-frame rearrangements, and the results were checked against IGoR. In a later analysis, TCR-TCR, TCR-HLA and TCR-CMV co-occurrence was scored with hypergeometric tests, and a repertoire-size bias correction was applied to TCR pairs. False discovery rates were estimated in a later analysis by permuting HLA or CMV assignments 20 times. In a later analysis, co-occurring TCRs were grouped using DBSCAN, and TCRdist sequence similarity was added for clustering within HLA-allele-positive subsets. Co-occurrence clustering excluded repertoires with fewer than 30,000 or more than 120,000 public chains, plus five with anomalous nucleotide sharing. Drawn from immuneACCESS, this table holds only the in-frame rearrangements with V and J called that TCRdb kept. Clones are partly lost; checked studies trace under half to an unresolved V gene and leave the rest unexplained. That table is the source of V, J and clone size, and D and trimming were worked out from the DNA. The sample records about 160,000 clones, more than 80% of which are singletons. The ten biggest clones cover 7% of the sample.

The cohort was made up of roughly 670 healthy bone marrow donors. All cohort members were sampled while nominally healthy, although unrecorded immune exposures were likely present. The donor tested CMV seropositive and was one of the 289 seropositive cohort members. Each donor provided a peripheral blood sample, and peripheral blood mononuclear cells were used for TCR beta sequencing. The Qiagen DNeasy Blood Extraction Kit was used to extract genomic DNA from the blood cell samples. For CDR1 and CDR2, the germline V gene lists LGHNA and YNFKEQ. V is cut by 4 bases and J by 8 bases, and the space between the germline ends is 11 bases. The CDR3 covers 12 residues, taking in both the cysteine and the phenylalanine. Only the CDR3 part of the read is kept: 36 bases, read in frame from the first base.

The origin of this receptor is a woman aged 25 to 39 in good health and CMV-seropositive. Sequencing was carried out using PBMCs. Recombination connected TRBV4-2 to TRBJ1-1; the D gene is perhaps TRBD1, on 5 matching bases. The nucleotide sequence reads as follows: TGTGCCAGCAGCCTCGGGGGTTCCGAAGCTTTCTTT. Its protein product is CASSLGGSEAFF.